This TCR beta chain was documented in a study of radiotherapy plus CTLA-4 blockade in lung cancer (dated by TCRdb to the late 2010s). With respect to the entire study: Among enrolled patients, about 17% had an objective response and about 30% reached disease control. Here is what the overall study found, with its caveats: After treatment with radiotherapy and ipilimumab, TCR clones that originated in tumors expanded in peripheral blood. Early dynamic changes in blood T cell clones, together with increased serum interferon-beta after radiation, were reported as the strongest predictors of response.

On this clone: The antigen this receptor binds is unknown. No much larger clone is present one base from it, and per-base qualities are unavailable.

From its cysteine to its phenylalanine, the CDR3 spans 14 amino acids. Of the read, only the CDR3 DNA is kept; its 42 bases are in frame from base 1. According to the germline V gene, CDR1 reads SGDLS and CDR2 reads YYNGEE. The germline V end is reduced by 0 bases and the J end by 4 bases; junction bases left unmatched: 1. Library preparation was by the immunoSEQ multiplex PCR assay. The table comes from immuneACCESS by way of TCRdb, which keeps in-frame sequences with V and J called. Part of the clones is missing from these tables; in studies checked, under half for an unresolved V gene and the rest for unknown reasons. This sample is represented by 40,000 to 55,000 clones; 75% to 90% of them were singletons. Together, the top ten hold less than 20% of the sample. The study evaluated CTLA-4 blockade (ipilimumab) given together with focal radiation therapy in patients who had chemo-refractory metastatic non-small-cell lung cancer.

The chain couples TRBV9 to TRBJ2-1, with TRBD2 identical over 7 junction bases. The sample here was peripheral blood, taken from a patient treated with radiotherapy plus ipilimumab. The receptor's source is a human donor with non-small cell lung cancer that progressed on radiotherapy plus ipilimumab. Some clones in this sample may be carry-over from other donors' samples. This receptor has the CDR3 CASSVEAGYNEQFF. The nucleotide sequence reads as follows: TGTGCCAGCAGCGTAGAAGCGGGGTACAATGAGCAGTTCTTC.